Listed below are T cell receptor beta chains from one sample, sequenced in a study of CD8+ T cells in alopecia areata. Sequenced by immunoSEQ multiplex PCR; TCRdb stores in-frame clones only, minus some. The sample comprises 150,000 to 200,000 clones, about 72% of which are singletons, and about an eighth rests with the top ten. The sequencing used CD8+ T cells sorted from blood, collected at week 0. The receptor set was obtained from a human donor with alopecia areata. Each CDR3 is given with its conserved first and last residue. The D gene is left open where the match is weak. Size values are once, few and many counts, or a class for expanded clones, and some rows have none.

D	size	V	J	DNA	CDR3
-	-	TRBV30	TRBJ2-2	TGTGCCTGGAGTATTCTATGGGGAACCGGGGAGCTGTTTTTT	CAWSILWGTGELFF
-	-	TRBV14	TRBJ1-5	TGTGCCAGCAGCCGACGGGGTCTGAATCAGCCCCAGCATTTT	CASSRRGLNQPQHF
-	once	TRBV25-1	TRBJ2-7	TGTGCCAGCAGCGCCCCTCAGACCCCCCGGCGCTACGAGCAGTACTTC	CASSAPQTPRRYEQYF
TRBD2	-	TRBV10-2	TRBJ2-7	TGCGCCAGCAGTGACAGCGGGGGGTGGTACGAGCAGTACTTC	CASSDSGGWYEQYF
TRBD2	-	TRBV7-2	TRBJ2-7	TGTGCCAGCAGCTTGTATCCCGGCGGGGGTTACGAGCAGTACTTC	CASSLYPGGGYEQYF
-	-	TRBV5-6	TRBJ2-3	TGTGCCAGCAGCGGACGGACGGAGGAGGGGATGGGTACGCAGTATTTT	CASSGRTEEGMGTQYF
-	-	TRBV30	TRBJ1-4	TGTGCCTGGGACGAGGTGGGACAAGGAAATGAAAAACTGTTTTTT	CAWDEVGQGNEKLFF
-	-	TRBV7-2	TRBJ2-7	TGTGCCAGCAGCTTAGCCAGCTCCTACGAGCAGTACTTC	CASSLASSYEQYF
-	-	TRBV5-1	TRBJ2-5	TGCGCCAGCAGCCCTCCGTATTCGGGCGTCGTCCGAGAGACCCAGTACTTC	CASSPPYSGVVRETQYF
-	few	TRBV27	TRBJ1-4	TGTGCCAGCAGTGGGGGGCGGCGTGAAAAACTGTTTTTT	CASSGGRREKLFF
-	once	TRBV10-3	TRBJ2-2	TGTGCCATCCTGAGGGGGACCGGGGAGCTGTTTTTT	CAILRGTGELFF
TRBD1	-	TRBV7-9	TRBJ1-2	TGTGCCAGCAGCCCTAGACAGGGTGGCTACACCTTC	CASSPRQGGYTF
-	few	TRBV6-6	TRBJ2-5	TGTGCCAGCCTGTACCAAGAGACCCAGTACTTC	CASLYQETQYF
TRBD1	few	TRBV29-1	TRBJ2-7	TGCAGCGTAACACGCGGACAGGGGGCTAGCTACGAGCAGTACTTC	CSVTRGQGASYEQYF
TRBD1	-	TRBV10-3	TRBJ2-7	TGTGCCATACCGGGACAGGGGCCCTACGAGCAGTACTTC	CAIPGQGPYEQYF
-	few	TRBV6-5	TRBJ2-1	TGTGCCAGCAGTAATGGACCTAGCAATGAGCAGTTCTTC	CASSNGPSNEQFF
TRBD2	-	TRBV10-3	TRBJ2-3	TGTGCCATCAGAGGAAGCGGGGGCTACACAGATACGCAGTATTTT	CAIRGSGGYTDTQYF
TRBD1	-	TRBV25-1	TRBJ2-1	TGTGCCAGCAGTGAAGCAGGGGGTCCCTACAATGAGCAGTTCTTC	CASSEAGGPYNEQFF
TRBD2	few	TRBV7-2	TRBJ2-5	TGTGCCAGCGGTAGCGGGGGGCAACAAGAGACCCAGTACTTC	CASGSGGQQETQYF
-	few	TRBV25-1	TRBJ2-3	TGTGCCACCTGGAGAGATACGCAGTATTTT	CATWRDTQYF
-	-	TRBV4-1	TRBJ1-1	TGCGCCAGCAGCCAAGATGCGGGGATCGGAATGAACACTGAAGCTTTCTTT	CASSQDAGIGMNTEAFF
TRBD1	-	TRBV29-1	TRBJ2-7	TGCAGAGCGTACGTCCTCTCAAGACAGGGGCGGTCCTCCTACGAGCAGTACTTC	CRAYVLSRQGRSSYEQYF
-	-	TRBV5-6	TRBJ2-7	TGTGCCAGCAGCTTTGGACTAACCGACGGGAGTGAGCAGTACTTC	CASSFGLTDGSEQYF
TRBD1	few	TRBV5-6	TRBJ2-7	TGTGCCAGCAGACCCGGGACAGGGGTTTACGAGCAGTACTTC	CASRPGTGVYEQYF
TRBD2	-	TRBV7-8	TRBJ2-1	TGTGCCAGCAGCTTTCGTAACGGGGGGGCTAATGAGCAGTTCTTC	CASSFRNGGANEQFF
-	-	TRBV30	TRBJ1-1	TGTGCCTGGAGTTCCCCCCCGAACACTGAAGCTTTCTTT	CAWSSPPNTEAFF
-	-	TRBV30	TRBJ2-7	TGTGCCTGGAGTACAGTCCAAAGGGTTTACGAGCAGTACTTC	CAWSTVQRVYEQYF
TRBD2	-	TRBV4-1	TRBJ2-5	TGCGCCAGCAGCCAGACTAGCGGGATTCAAGAGACCCAGTACTTC	CASSQTSGIQETQYF
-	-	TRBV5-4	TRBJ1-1	TGTGCCAGTCGGCGGGGGTCTACCACTGAAGCTTTCTTT	CASRRGSTTEAFF
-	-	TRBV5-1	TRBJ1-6	TGCGCCAGCAGCTTGGAAGGCAACAATTCACCCCTCCACTTT	CASSLEGNNSPLHF
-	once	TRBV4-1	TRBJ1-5	TGCGCCAGCAGCCATGGACAATCCCCACAGCCCCAGCATTTT	CASSHGQSPQPQHF
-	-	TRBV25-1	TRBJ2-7	TGTGCCAGCAGTGGAAGGGTACGCGAGCAGTACTTC	CASSGRVREQYF
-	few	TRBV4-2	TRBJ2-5	TGTGCCAGCAGCCAAGAAGGGGGAGAGACCCAGTACTTC	CASSQEGGETQYF
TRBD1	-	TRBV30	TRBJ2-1	TGTGCCTGGAAGACAGGGGGCAATGAGCAGTTCTTC	CAWKTGGNEQFF
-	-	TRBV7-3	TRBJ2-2	TGTGCCAGCAGCCCTCAGGAGGGGCGCCGACGGAACACCGGGGAGCTGTTTTTT	CASSPQEGRRRNTGELFF
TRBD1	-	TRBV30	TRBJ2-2	TGTGCCTGCCAGGGGGCAGGGACCGGGGAGCTGTTTTTT	CACQGAGTGELFF
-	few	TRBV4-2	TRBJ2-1	TGTGCCAGCAGCCAAGCTCGACTGGATACCTACAATGAGCAGTTCTTC	CASSQARLDTYNEQFF
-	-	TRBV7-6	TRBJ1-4	TGTGCCAGCAGCCGGACATCAGGGGTTGAAAAACTGTTTTTT	CASSRTSGVEKLFF
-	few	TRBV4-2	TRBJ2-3	TGTGCCAGCAGCCAAGGGAGTCCCACAGATACGCAGTATTTT	CASSQGSPTDTQYF
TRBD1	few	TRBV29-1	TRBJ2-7	TGCAGCGTTCTAACCGGGACAGGGGTCGAGCAGTACTTC	CSVLTGTGVEQYF
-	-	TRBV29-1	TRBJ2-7	TGCAGCGTTGTGAGGGGGGATTACGAGCAGTACTTC	CSVVRGDYEQYF
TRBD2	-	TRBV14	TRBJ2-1	TGTGCCAGCAGCCCCCCGGCTAGCGGGGGGTCCCATGAGCAGTTCTTC	CASSPPASGGSHEQFF
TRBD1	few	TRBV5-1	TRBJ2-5	TGCGCCAGCAGCTCAAAGACAGGGTTCCACCAAGAGACCCAGTACTTC	CASSSKTGFHQETQYF
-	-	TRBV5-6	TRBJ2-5	TGTGCCAGTACATGGGGCGGGCAGGCGTTATCTGGAGAGACCCAGTACTTC	CASTWGGQALSGETQYF
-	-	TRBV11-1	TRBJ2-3	TGTGCCAGCAGTGCTAGCGTCGGGGTAGATACGCAGTATTTT	CASSASVGVDTQYF
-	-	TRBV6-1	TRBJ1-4	TGTGCCAGCAGTGAACCCGGGGCGCGGGCAACTAATGAAAAACTGTTTTTT	CASSEPGARATNEKLFF
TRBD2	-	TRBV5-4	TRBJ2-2	TGTGCCAGCAGCCACGGGACTAGCGGGGGGAGAACCGGGGAGCTGTTTTTT	CASSHGTSGGRTGELFF
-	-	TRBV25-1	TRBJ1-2	TGTGCCAGCAGTGGAGGGGTAAATGGCTACACCTTC	CASSGGVNGYTF
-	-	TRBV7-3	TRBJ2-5	TGCGCCAGCAGCCAAGGCGGACAAGAGACCCAGTACTTC	CASSQGGQETQYF
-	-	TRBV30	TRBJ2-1	TGTGCCTGCAAGGGAGGGGGGACCACGAGCTCCTACAATGAGCAGTTCTTC	CACKGGGTTSSYNEQFF
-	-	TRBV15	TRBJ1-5	TGTGCCACCAGCAGAGACTTGAGCGGGCGGCCACTCAATCAGCCCCAGCATTTT	CATSRDLSGRPLNQPQHF
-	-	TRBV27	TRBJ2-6	TGTGCCAGCAGTTCAACAGGTTGGAGCTTTGGGGCCAACGTCCTGACTTTC	CASSSTGWSFGANVLTF
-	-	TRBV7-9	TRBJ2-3	TGTGCCAGCAGCCCGTCCTCCGAAACAGATACGCAGTATTTT	CASSPSSETDTQYF
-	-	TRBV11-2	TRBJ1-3	TGTGCCAGCACCCCCGACCGTCTCACCATATATTTT	CASTPDRLTIYF
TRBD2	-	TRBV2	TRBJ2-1	TGTGCCAGCCCGAGCGGGGGGATCGATGAGCAGTTCTTC	CASPSGGIDEQFF
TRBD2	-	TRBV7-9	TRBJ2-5	TGTGCCAGCAGGGGAGATCAGGGACTAGAACTTGAGACCCAGTACTTC	CASRGDQGLELETQYF
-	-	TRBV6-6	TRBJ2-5	TGTGCCAGCAGCCGCGACATCAAGACCCAGTACTTC	CASSRDIKTQYF